The 28 T cell receptor beta chains presented below share a single source sample, sequenced in a study of shared clonotypes between healthy human individuals. TCRdb's table, derived via immunoSEQ multiplex PCR, lists solely in-frame clones and lacks some. The table records over 2 million clones, roughly 96% of them present only once. Sequencing input: naive CD4+ T cells sorted from blood. Subset in this sample: CD45RA+ positively selected. Receptors originate from a man aged 18 to 35 in good health.

The chain combines TRBV4-1 with TRBJ2-3; 7 bases are a match to TRBD2. V was pared by 1 base and J by 2 bases, with 12 bases of the junction left unmatched. Germline CDR1 and CDR2: MGHRA and YSYEKL. The CDR3 consists of 18 residues. The CDR3 bases are TGCGCCAGCAGCCAAGGAATAATAGCGGGTCCCTTCACAGATACGCAGTATTTT. Residues: CASSQGIIAGPFTDTQYF.

This chain joins TRBV6-1 and TRBJ1-6, with D unresolved. This CDR3 spans 14 amino acids. The V gene lost 0 bases and the J gene lost 10 bases, with 10 bases spanning the gap. The germline gives CDR1 MNHNS, CDR2 SASEGT. CDR3 in amino acids: CASSEATTWSPLHF. In DNA, the CDR3 is TGTGCCAGCAGTGAAGCCACAACCTGGTCACCCCTCCACTTT.

This clone was counted a single time. The chain carries TRBV6-5 and TRBJ1-4; tentative D call: TRBD1 (5 bases). V gave up 4 bases and J gave up 2 bases, with 14 bases separating them. Germline CDR1 MNHEY, CDR2 SVGAGI. There are 16 residues in the CDR3. CDR3 DNA: TGTGCCAGCAGTTCCCGCCGGGGGGAGACTAATGAAAAACTGTTTTTT. As protein: CASSSRRGETNEKLFF.

The genes are TRBV10-3 and TRBJ2-2; D unresolved. Looked up from germline, CDR1 is ENHRY and CDR2 is SYGVKD. V was clipped by 2 bases and J by 4 bases, with 8 bases between them. This CDR3 contains 14 residues. The DNA for the CDR3 is TGTGCCATCAGTGAGGGTCCGGGCACCGGGGAGCTGTTTTTT. This encodes CAISEGPGTGELFF.

The chain couples TRBV10-3 to TRBJ2-7; the match to TRBD1 covers 7 bases. CDR1 is ENHRY, CDR2 SYGVKD, per germline. The CDR3 is made up of 14 amino acids. The trim removed 6 bases at V and 0 bases at J, leaving 5 bases unmatched. The CDR3 reads CAIRLTGSSYEQYF. The CDR3 DNA sequence: TGTGCCATCAGATTGACAGGGAGCTCCTACGAGCAGTACTTC.

The chain's CDR3 is CASSSLQGRDGYTF. CDR3 DNA sequence: TGTGCCAGCAGCTCTCTACAGGGTAGGGATGGCTACACCTTC. The chain joins TRBV11-2 to TRBJ1-2; maybe TRBD1 (6 bases). Germline V lookup: CDR1 SGHAT, CDR2 FQNNGV. V was trimmed by 4 bases and J by 6 bases, leaving 15 bases between them. There are 14 residues in the CDR3.

V and J are TRBV27 and TRBJ2-2; no definite D call. This CDR3 contains 17 residues. V lost 5 bases and J lost 4, with 20 bases in between. Per the germline V gene, CDR1 is MNHEY and CDR2 is SMNVEV (reference sequence). CDR3 in DNA: TGTGCCAGCAGTCCACCCCGATGGGTAGGGCGCACCGGGGAGCTGTTTTTT. Translating gives CASSPPRWVGRTGELFF.

The genes are TRBV5-4 and TRBJ2-1, with TRBD2 matching 7 bases. The CDR3 sequence is 14 residues long. J lost 6 bases, V lost 5 bases, and 8 bases had no gene match. Germline assignment: CDR1 SGHNT and CDR2 YYREEE (reference sequence). CDR3 amino acids: CASSYGLVSNEQFF. CDR3 nucleotides: TGTGCCAGCAGTTACGGACTAGTTAGCAATGAGCAGTTCTTC.

V is TRBV2 and J is TRBJ2-2, with 10 positions matching TRBD1. Looked up from germline, CDR1 is SNHLY and CDR2 is FYNNEI. Trimming took 11 bases from V and 7 from J; bases not matched to a gene: 7. The CDR3 totals 13 residues. The CDR3 DNA is TGTGCCGGTCGGGGACAGGGGAACGGGGAGCTGTTTTTT. Its protein product is CAGRGQGNGELFF.

The chain's CDR3 is CASGLSPGYTQYF. The CDR3 nucleotides read TGTGCTAGTGGTTTGTCCCCGGGCTATACGCAGTATTTT. The chain combines TRBV12-5 with TRBJ2-3; D gene uncertain. V was pared by 2 bases and J by 7 bases, with 10 bases between. CDR1 is LGHNT, CDR2 FRNRAP, per germline. This CDR3 comprises 13 residues.

This chain connects TRBV5-8 to TRBJ2-3, with no clear D. Trimming removed 0 bases from V and 0 bases from J, with 8 bases in between. Germline V CDR1 and CDR2: SGHTS, YDEGEE. The CDR3 sequence is 15 residues long. CDR3 coding DNA: TGTGCCAGCAGCTTGGCCGACACTAGCACAGATACGCAGTATTTT. As protein: CASSLADTSTDTQYF.

V and J are TRBV4-1 and TRBJ2-1, with 9 nucleotides matching TRBD2. Germline CDR1 reads MGHRA; CDR2 reads YSYEKL. The CDR3 extends over 18 amino acids. V was pared by 1 base and J by 2 bases, with 9 bases of the junction left unmatched. The CDR3 loop reads CASSQAATTSGPYNEQFF. CDR3 DNA: TGCGCCAGCAGCCAAGCAGCCACGACTAGCGGTCCCTACAATGAGCAGTTCTTC.

V is TRBV6-1 and J is TRBJ1-5; no definite D call. This CDR3 has 15 residues. The germline CDR1 and CDR2 sequences are MNHNS and SASEGT. The V end lost 6 bases, the J end lost 2 bases, and 14 bases lay between the germline ends. The DNA of the CDR3 is TGTGCCAGCAGCCCGGGATATCTGGGCAATCAGCCCCAGCATTTT. Its protein is CASSPGYLGNQPQHF.

The chain uses TRBV30 and TRBJ1-4, with 9 bases matching TRBD1. Per the germline V gene, CDR1 is GTSNPN and CDR2 is SVGIG (reference sequence). This CDR3 region has 16 residues. Trimming at V came to 6 bases and at J to 0 bases, leaving 8 bases not matched to a gene. The CDR3 spells CACAGTGRATNEKLFF. CDR3 coding DNA: TGTGCCTGCGCCGGGACAGGGCGTGCAACTAATGAAAAACTGTTTTTT. Full variable domain (outside the CDR3, taken from reference TRBV30 and TRBJ1-4): SQTIHQWPATLVQPVGSPLSLECTVEGTSNPNLYWYRQAAGRGLQLLFYSVGIGQISSEVPQNLSASRPQDRQFILSSKKLLLSDSGFYLCACAGTGRATNEKLFFGSGTQLSVL.

The genes are TRBV15 and TRBJ1-2; D remains ambiguous. The CDR3 extends over 17 amino acids. V lost 4 bases to trimming and J lost 6 bases, with 24 bases between them. Germline loops: CDR1 LNHNV, CDR2 YYDKDF (reference sequence). The DNA of the CDR3 is TGTGCCACCAGCAACCCCGCCCCATACTCTAGGCTAAATGGCTACACCTTC. Translating gives CATSNPAPYSRLNGYTF. Variable domain in full (rest from reference TRBV15 and TRBJ1-2): DAMVIQNPRYQVTQFGKPVTLSCSQTLNHNVMYWYQQKSSQAPKLLFHYYDKDFNNEADTPDNFQSRRPNTSFCFLDIRSPGLGDTAMYLCATSNPAPYSRLNGYTFGSGTRLTVV.

The CDR3 DNA sequence: TGTGCCAGCAGCTTAACGGGCTCTGGAAACACCATATATTTT. It translates to CASSLTGSGNTIYF. The rearrangement uses TRBV7-2 and TRBJ1-3; D not certain. There are 14 residues in the CDR3. V gave up 2 bases and J gave up 0 bases, with 5 bases separating them. Germline V gives CDR1 SGHTA, CDR2 FQGNSA.

This clone was found once. V gene TRBV7-2 combines with J gene TRBJ2-7; D gene ambiguous. Germline V gene data show CDR1 as SGHTA and CDR2 as FQGNSA. The CDR3 runs to 16 residues. V dropped 4 bases and J dropped 5 bases, with 21 bases sitting between them. The CDR3 DNA reads TGTGCCAGCAGCTCTGCCGGGTCCACGTTACGCGACGAGCAGTACTTC. It codes for CASSSAGSTLRDEQYF. The variable domain in full, with the rest retrieved from reference TRBV7-2 and TRBJ2-7, is GAGVSQSPSNKVTEKGKDVELRCDPISGHTALYWYRQSLGQGLEFLIYFQGNSAPDKSGLPSDRFSAERTGGSVSTLTIQRTQQEDSAVYLCASSSAGSTLRDEQYFGPGTRLTVT.

V usage is TRBV7-9 and J usage is TRBJ1-6; TRBD1 might be the D (5 bases). The V end lost 5 bases, the J end lost 0 bases, and 14 bases lay between the germline ends. This CDR3 contains 17 residues. The germline CDR1 and CDR2 sequences are SEHNR and FQNEAQ (reference sequence). The CDR3 region has the DNA TGTGCCAGCAGCGTCCTCAAGGGGAGCTCCTATAATTCACCCCTCCACTTT. This gives the protein CASSVLKGSSYNSPLHF.

J is TRBJ2-7 and V is TRBV13, with D perhaps TRBD1 (6 bases). The V gene lost 3 bases and the J gene lost 4 bases, with 13 bases spanning the gap. The CDR3 is 14 amino acids. CDR1 PRHDT and CDR2 FYEKMQ come from the germline V gene (reference sequence). The CDR3 sequence is CASSFGQRTYEQYF. As DNA, the CDR3 is TGTGCCAGCAGCTTTGGACAGCGAACATACGAGCAGTACTTC.

J is TRBJ1-6 and V is TRBV18; D perhaps matches TRBD1 (5 bases). V dropped 7 bases and J dropped 9 bases, with 19 bases sitting between them. The CDR3 has 15 residues. Germline V gives CDR1 KGHSH, CDR2 LQKENI. The CDR3 DNA reads TGTGCCAGCTGCTCGTCGCCAGGGACTTCTTCACCCCTCCACTTT. Translating it yields CASCSSPGTSSPLHF.

The genes are TRBV20-1 and TRBJ1-1, with D maybe TRBD1 (5 bases). Per the germline V gene, CDR1 is DFQATT and CDR2 is SNEGSKA (reference sequence). This CDR3 has 11 amino acids. The V gene lost 3 bases and the J gene lost 13 bases, with 15 bases spanning the gap. This CDR3 reads CSARGGRGGFF. In nucleotides, the CDR3 is TGCAGTGCTAGGGGGGGAAGGGGAGGTTTCTTT.

The chain joins TRBV5-1 to TRBJ2-3; TRBD2 aligns across 7 bases. After removal of 0 bases from V and 5 bases from J, the junction contained 3 bases not matched to a gene. The germline V gene has CDR1 SGHRS and CDR2 YFSETQ. The CDR3 is 14 residues long. The CDR3 nucleotides read TGCGCCAGCAGCTTGGTCGGGGGGAAAGATACGCAGTATTTT. Translation gives CASSLVGGKDTQYF.

The sample holds one count of this clone. The rearrangement links TRBV10-1 to TRBJ2-1; D is perhaps TRBD2 (6 bases). This CDR3 spans 16 amino acids. Germline V CDR1 and CDR2: WNHNN, SYGVQD (reference sequence). Trimming removed 0 bases at V and 4 bases at J, with 13 bases between. For the CDR3, the DNA is TGCGCCAGCAGTGAGTCCCTTGGGACTTTGTACAATGAGCAGTTCTTC. Translated: CASSESLGTLYNEQFF.

The gene calls are TRBV4-1 and TRBJ2-2, with 8 bases identical to TRBD2. Germline CDR1 and CDR2: MGHRA and YSYEKL. V trimming: 2 bases; J trimming: 10 bases; junction bases outside the gene matches: 15. The CDR3 is made up of 17 amino acids. The CDR3 sequence: CASSQYSGKGSEAELFF. As DNA, the CDR3 is TGCGCCAGCAGCCAATATAGCGGGAAGGGAAGTGAGGCGGAGCTGTTTTTT.

The chain joins TRBV18 to TRBJ1-4; D is perhaps TRBD1 (5 bases). V lost 3 bases to trimming and J lost 7 bases, with 12 bases between them. This CDR3 is built from 14 residues. Germline V gene lookup returns CDR1 KGHSH and CDR2 LQKENI. For the CDR3, the DNA is TGTGCCAGCTCACCGATGGCAGGGAGTGAAAAACTGTTTTTT. Protein sequence: CASSPMAGSEKLFF.

The genes are TRBV19 and TRBJ2-5; D may be TRBD2 (5 bases). V was cut by 5 bases and J by 7 bases, with 11 bases left in between. Germline CDR1 is LNHDA and CDR2 is SQIVND (reference sequence). The CDR3 is 12 amino acids. The CDR3 reads CASSSRGMTQYF. The CDR3 DNA sequence: TGTGCCAGTAGTTCTCGGGGTATGACCCAGTACTTC.

J is TRBJ2-7 and V is TRBV7-2; D tentatively fits TRBD1 or TRBD2 (5 bases each). This CDR3 has 19 amino acids. The germline V and J ends were trimmed by 6 bases and 2 bases, with 29 bases remaining between them. Germline assignment: CDR1 SGHTA and CDR2 FQGNSA. The CDR3 DNA reads as TGTGCCAGCAGAAATACCGTTTTGGGACCAACTTCCAGCACCTACGAGCAGTACTTC. Amino acids: CASRNTVLGPTSSTYEQYF.

This chain uses TRBV6-4 with TRBJ2-1; the D gene is possibly TRBD1 (5 bases). Trimming pared 6 bases from V and 9 bases from J, leaving 9 bases between. The CDR3 contains 11 residues. The germline CDR1 and CDR2 sequences are MRHNA and SNTAGT. This CDR3 reads CASRSRGEQFF. The CDR3 region has the DNA TGTGCCAGCAGGTCTAGGGGTGAGCAGTTCTTC.